The next 23 T cell receptor beta chains were all read from a single sample in a study of graft-versus-host responses after intestinal transplantation. What these receptors recognize is not known. The protocol was immunoSEQ multiplex PCR, while the TCRdb copy is restricted to in-frame clones and leaves out a portion. The data hold just over 85,000 clones, with around 92% observed a single time. This specimen consisted of unstimulated CD8+ T cells sorted from spleen or lymph node cells, obtained before transplant. The receptor set was obtained from a human donor who was the organ donor for an intestinal transplant.

The chain recombines TRBV27 with TRBJ2-5; 7 positions match TRBD1. This CDR3 comprises 16 residues. Germline V CDR1 and CDR2: MNHEY, SMNVEV (reference sequence). V lost 6 bases to trimming and J lost 5 bases; unmatched junction nucleotides: 15. The CDR3 spells CASRQHYDRAGETQYF. The CDR3 DNA reads TGTGCCAGCAGACAACATTACGACAGGGCTGGGGAGACCCAGTACTTC.

Only one count was recorded for this clone. This rearrangement joins TRBV30 to TRBJ1-2, with D tentatively TRBD1 (6 bases). With 4 bases removed from V and 7 bases from J, the gap between germline ends came to 16 bases. Looked up from germline, CDR1 is GTSNPN and CDR2 is SVGIG (reference sequence). This CDR3 is built from 13 residues. The DNA for the CDR3 is TGTGCCTGGATTACAGGGTGGTCCAGTGGCTACACCTTC. It specifies CAWITGWSSGYTF.

The gene calls are TRBV7-2 and TRBJ2-5; TRBD1 matches 7 bases. Germline V gene data show CDR1 as SGHTA and CDR2 as FQGNSA. J was trimmed by 3 bases and V by 1 base; bases with no gene match: 2. This CDR3 contains 14 residues. CDR3 DNA: TGTGCCAGCAGCTTAGGACAGGGAAAAGAGACCCAGTACTTC. Translating gives CASSLGQGKETQYF.

The chain recombines TRBV28 with TRBJ2-7; D is perhaps TRBD2 (7 bases). The CDR3 covers 14 residues. CDR1 is MDHEN, CDR2 SYDVKM, per germline. V was cut by 4 bases and J by 4 bases, with 14 bases left in between. CDR3 region: CASSSGGRKYEQYF. In DNA, the CDR3 is TGTGCCAGCAGTTCCGGGGGGCGGAAATACGAGCAGTACTTC.

Here the CDR3 reads CATSRDPLRGGGELFF. Here the CDR3 DNA reads TGTGCCACCAGCAGAGACCCTTTACGGGGGGGCGGGGAGCTGTTTTTT. V and J are TRBV15 and TRBJ2-2, with TRBD2 matching 8 bases. The CDR3 extends over 16 amino acids. Trimming removed 0 bases from V and 7 bases from J; junction bases left unmatched: 7. The germline V gene encodes CDR1 LNHNV and CDR2 YYDKDF (reference sequence).

The chain combines TRBV20-1 with TRBJ2-7; a weak D match, TRBD1 (6 bases). Trimming pared 6 bases from V and 5 bases from J, leaving 11 bases between. The CDR3 runs 11 residues. CDR1 is DFQATT, CDR2 SNEGSKA, per germline (reference sequence). CDR3 in amino acids: CSAQQGDEQYF. CDR3 nucleotide sequence: TGCAGTGCCCAACAGGGAGACGAGCAGTACTTC.

Remarks on this clone: Additional DNA sequences in this sample encode the identical CDR3. The CDR3 nucleotides are TGCGCCAGCAGCTTGGGACAGGGGGCTTACGAGCAGTACTTC. It specifies CASSLGQGAYEQYF. The rearrangement links TRBV5-1 to TRBJ2-7, with 10 bases identical to TRBD1. The CDR3 contains 14 residues. Germline V gene sequence: CDR1 SGHRS, CDR2 YFSETQ. The ends lost 0 bases at V and 4 bases at J; junction bases unmatched: 1.

The V call is TRBV6-5, the J call TRBJ2-5; the match to TRBD2 covers 9 bases. V lost 1 base and J lost 1; bases outside the gene matches: 4. The CDR3 length is 16 residues. Germline V gene sequence: CDR1 MNHEY, CDR2 SVGAGI. The CDR3 region has the DNA TGTGCCAGCAGTTACTTGGAGCGGGGGGCCCAAGAGACCCAGTACTTC. It is translated as CASSYLERGAQETQYF.

The J gene is TRBJ1-5, the V gene TRBV4-3; the match to TRBD1 covers 8 bases. The V gene end was trimmed by 5 bases and the J gene end by 6 bases; junction bases not matched to a gene: 12. The CDR3 extends over 16 amino acids. Looked up from germline, CDR1 is LGHNA and CDR2 is YSLEER. The CDR3 DNA reads TGCGCCAGCAGCGCCCAACAGGGGGTTTCTGGTCAGCCCCAGCATTTT. It translates to CASSAQQGVSGQPQHF.

This chain joins TRBV19 and TRBJ2-7; 9 positions agree with TRBD2. Germline loops: CDR1 LNHDA, CDR2 SQIVND (reference sequence). The junction had 4 bases not matched to a gene; V was cut back by 6 bases and J by 4 bases. There are 13 residues in the CDR3. Written as DNA, the CDR3 is TGTGCCAGTAGCCACAGCGGGGGGTACGAGCAGTACTTC. Protein: CASSHSGGYEQYF.

The V gene is TRBV2, the J gene TRBJ1-1; no firm D call. The CDR3 loop spans 12 amino acids. CDR1 is SNHLY and CDR2 is FYNNEI in the germline V gene. Trimming pared 4 bases from V and 8 bases from J, leaving 11 bases between. The CDR3 DNA is TGTGCCAGCAGTGGGGCACCGGGGGAAGCTTTCTTT. Protein sequence: CASSGAPGEAFF.

This clone appeared a single time. Other DNA sequences in this specimen translate into the identical CDR3. The J gene is TRBJ1-6, the V gene TRBV9; D remains unclear. Germline V gives CDR1 SGDLS, CDR2 YYNGEE. This CDR3 is 13 amino acids long. Between the trimmed V and J ends, which lost 0 bases and 5 bases, there was a span of 3 bases. CDR3 sequence: CASSVGDNSPLHF. Here the CDR3 DNA reads TGTGCCAGCAGCGTAGGCGATAATTCACCCCTCCACTTT.

V and J are TRBV28 and TRBJ2-7, with D possibly being TRBD1 (5 bases). The CDR3 runs to 15 residues. Germline V CDR1 and CDR2: MDHEN, SYDVKM. V lost 5 bases to trimming and J lost 0 bases, with 14 bases between them. CDR3 region: CASSPSADSSYEQYF. In DNA, the CDR3 is TGTGCCAGCAGTCCCTCAGCAGACAGCTCCTACGAGCAGTACTTC.

The rearrangement uses TRBV4-3 and TRBJ1-2; D not resolved. Germline V lookup: CDR1 LGHNA, CDR2 YSLEER. This CDR3 region has 14 residues. V was trimmed by 4 bases and J by 0 bases, leaving 9 bases between them. The CDR3 is CASSPGISNYGYTF. The CDR3 DNA sequence: TGCGCCAGCAGCCCTGGCATCTCTAACTATGGCTACACCTTC.

This rearrangement joins TRBV5-5 to TRBJ1-2, with unresolved D. CDR1 and CDR2 (germline): SGHKS, YYEKEE (reference sequence). The CDR3 sequence is 13 residues long. Trimming removed 0 bases from V and 3 bases from J, with 6 bases in between. Here the CDR3 reads CASSLGHDYGYTF. The CDR3 region has the DNA TGTGCCAGCAGCTTGGGGCACGACTATGGCTACACCTTC.

The J gene is TRBJ2-7, the V gene TRBV27, with TRBD2 matching 8 bases. The CDR3 is 13 residues long. Losses at the gene ends were 7 bases for V and 2 bases for J; bases not matched to a gene: 4. CDR1 and CDR2 from the germline V gene are MNHEY and SMNVEV (reference sequence). CDR3 protein: CASTPGGAYEQYF. In DNA form, the CDR3 reads TGTGCCAGCACCCCGGGGGGGGCCTACGAGCAGTACTTC.

The chain joins TRBV7-6 to TRBJ1-3; D is perhaps TRBD1 (6 bases). V was cut by 6 bases and J by 0 bases, with 12 bases left in between. CDR1 is SGHVS, CDR2 FNYEAQ, per germline. The CDR3 has 15 residues. The CDR3 region is CASRAGTHSGNTIYF. DNA of the CDR3: TGTGCCAGCAGGGCCGGGACACACTCTGGAAACACCATATATTTT.

This chain joins TRBV7-8 and TRBJ2-7; D gene ambiguous. The CDR3 loop spans 16 amino acids. In germline, CDR1 is SGHVS, CDR2 FQNEAQ. Trimming took off 1 base at V and 0 bases at J, with 13 bases between the two ends. CDR3 nucleotides: TGTGCCAGCAGCTTAGTGCAGGCCCTCTCCTCCTACGAGCAGTACTTC. Protein: CASSLVQALSSYEQYF.

The CDR3 DNA reads TGTGCCAGCAGCCGCCTACCAGCGGGGACTAATGAGCAGTTCTTC. Its protein product is CASSRLPAGTNEQFF. The chain links TRBV4-2 to TRBJ2-1; 7 bases match TRBD2. The CDR3 loop spans 15 amino acids. Germline assignment: CDR1 LGHNA and CDR2 YNFKEQ. J lost 7 bases, V lost 4 bases, and 10 bases had no gene match.

V is TRBV5-4 and J is TRBJ2-7, with a tentative D call TRBD2 (6 bases). V lost 1 base and J 6 bases, leaving 14 bases between the germline ends. This CDR3 contains 14 residues. CDR1 is SGHNT, CDR2 YYREEE, per germline (reference sequence). This CDR3 is CASSLLGGSSEQYF. For the CDR3, the DNA is TGTGCCAGCAGCTTGCTCGGGGGTTCTAGCGAGCAGTACTTC.

This clone has more than one count but fewer than ten. This sequence joins TRBV27 and TRBJ1-4; the match to TRBD1 covers 8 bases. Germline CDR1 and CDR2: MNHEY and SMNVEV (reference sequence). The CDR3 loop spans 13 amino acids. Trimming at V came to 7 bases and at J to 8 bases, leaving 6 bases not matched to a gene. The CDR3 DNA reads TGTGCCAGCAACGGACAGGGTGAGGAAAAACTGTTTTTT. Protein sequence: CASNGQGEEKLFF.

This clone has just one count. This chain connects TRBV28 to TRBJ2-3; D unclear. The CDR3 consists of 18 residues. V lost 6 bases, J lost 2 bases, and 24 bases lay in between. The V gene's germline CDR1 is MDHEN and CDR2 SYDVKM. As DNA, the CDR3 is TGTGCCAGCAGCCCCAACCGGCAGGTCGTGCGAAACACAGATACGCAGTATTTT. This translates into CASSPNRQVVRNTDTQYF.

The chain is built from TRBV6-5 and TRBJ2-7, with 7 bases that match TRBD2. The V segment lost 0 bases and the J segment 2 bases; nucleotides outside the gene matches: 4. The CDR3 has 15 amino acids. The germline gives CDR1 MNHEY, CDR2 SVGAGI. In DNA, the CDR3 is TGTGCCAGCAGTTACTCTACAGCGGGACCCTACGAGCAGTACTTC. This translates into CASSYSTAGPYEQYF.